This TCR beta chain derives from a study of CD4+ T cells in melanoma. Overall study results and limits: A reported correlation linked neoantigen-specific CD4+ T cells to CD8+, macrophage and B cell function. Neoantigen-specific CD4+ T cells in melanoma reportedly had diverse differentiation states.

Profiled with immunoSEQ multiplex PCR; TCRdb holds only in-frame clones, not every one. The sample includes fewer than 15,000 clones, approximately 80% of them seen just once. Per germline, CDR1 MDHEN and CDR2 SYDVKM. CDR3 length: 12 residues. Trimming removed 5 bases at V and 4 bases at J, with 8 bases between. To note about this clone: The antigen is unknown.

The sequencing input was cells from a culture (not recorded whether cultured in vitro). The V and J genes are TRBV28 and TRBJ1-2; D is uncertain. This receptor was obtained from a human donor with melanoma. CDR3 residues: CASSLRLYGYTF. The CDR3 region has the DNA TGTGCCAGCAGTCTCCGTCTCTATGGCTACACCTTC.